A selection of T cell receptor beta chains follows, all from one sample in a study of blood T cell repertoires in COVID-19. The protocol was immunoSEQ multiplex PCR, while the TCRdb copy is restricted to in-frame clones and leaves out a portion. The repertoire consists of approximately 190,000 clones, with approximately 80% occurring once and the leading ten covering 6% to 8%. Sample: peripheral blood. The source is a human donor with acute or convalescent COVID-19. The donor label of this sample is uncertain. CDR3s include the opening cysteine and the closing phenylalanine or tryptophan. The order of the fields is clone size, D gene, J gene, V gene, CDR3 protein, CDR3 DNA. The D gene is left open where the match is weak. Some rows have no size entry. The others give once, few or many, or a class for an expanded clone.

>once|TRBD2|TRBJ2-1|TRBV30
CAWSGFGTSGRMVF
TGTGCCTGGAGCGGCTTCGGGACTAGCGGGAGAATGGTCTTC
>-|-|TRBJ1-1|TRBV28
CASSSPGSLNTEAFF
TGTGCCAGCAGTTCCCCGGGGTCCCTGAACACTGAAGCTTTCTTT
>-|-|TRBJ1-2|TRBV2
CASSELRDMGYTF
TGTGCCAGCAGCGAACTTCGGGACATGGGCTACACCTTC
>-|TRBD1|TRBJ1-5|TRBV30
CAWSVPSGQGKQPQHF
TGTGCCTGGAGTGTACCTTCGGGACAGGGGAAACAGCCCCAGCATTTT
>-|-|TRBJ2-1|TRBV2
CASSGVASASYNEQFF
TGTGCCAGCAGTGGGGTAGCCTCAGCCTCCTACAATGAGCAGTTCTTC
>-|TRBD1|TRBJ2-7|TRBV7-2
CASSSTGGYEQYF
TGTGCCAGCAGCTCAACAGGGGGGTACGAGCAGTACTTC
>-|-|TRBJ1-6|TRBV27
CASSLLGLSSPLHF
TGTGCCAGCAGTTTATTGGGGCTTAGTTCACCCCTCCACTTT
>-|-|TRBJ2-1|TRBV28
CASSPKGGGNNEQFF
TGTGCCAGCAGTCCCAAGGGGGGAGGGAACAATGAGCAGTTCTTC
>-|TRBD2|TRBJ2-7|TRBV10-1
CASRPRVRLAGERYEQYF
TGCGCCAGCAGGCCAAGGGTGAGATTAGCGGGAGAGAGGTACGAGCAGTACTTC
>-|-|TRBJ2-7|TRBV28
CASSPPGLSYEQYF
TGTGCCAGCAGTCCCCCTGGACTCTCCTACGAGCAGTACTTC
>-|-|TRBJ2-1|TRBV4-1
CASSQHQSNEQFF
TGCGCCAGCAGCCAACATCAGTCCAATGAGCAGTTCTTC
>-|-|TRBJ1-1|TRBV7-2
CASSFGRVNEAFF
TGTGCCAGCAGTTTCGGCAGGGTTAATGAAGCTTTCTTT
>few|TRBD2|TRBJ2-2|TRBV5-6
CASSPDAGLGANAGELFF
TGTGCCAGCAGCCCCGACGCGGGACTAGGGGCTAACGCCGGGGAGCTGTTTTTT
>-|-|TRBJ2-1|TRBV27
CASSLSAQLEQFF
TGTGCCAGCAGTTTATCTGCACAGCTTGAGCAGTTCTTC
>-|TRBD2|TRBJ2-7|TRBV7-2
CASSLDFPPSGLPWQYF
TGTGCCAGCAGCTTAGACTTCCCCCCTAGCGGTCTACCCTGGCAGTACTTC
>once|-|TRBJ1-1|TRBV5-6
CASSLQGRRVLGTEAFF
TGTGCCAGCAGCTTGCAGGGGCGCAGGGTCTTGGGCACTGAAGCTTTCTTT
>-|TRBD1|TRBJ1-6|TRBV7-9
CASSQWTGTGSPLHF
TGTGCCAGCAGCCAATGGACAGGGACGGGGTCACCCCTCCACTTT
>-|TRBD1|TRBJ1-4|TRBV28
CASRGGTGPVNEKLFF
TGTGCCAGCAGGGGGGGGACAGGGCCTGTCAATGAAAAACTGTTTTTT
>-|-|TRBJ2-3|TRBV12-3/TRBV12-4
CASSLKGWTQYF
TGTGCCAGCAGTTTGAAGGGGTGGACGCAGTATTTT
>-|-|TRBJ1-1|TRBV7-9
CASSLDGQGNTEAFF
TGTGCCAGCAGCTTAGATGGTCAGGGCAACACTGAAGCTTTCTTT
>-|TRBD2|TRBJ2-7|TRBV5-1
CASSVGTSGKNEQYF
TGCGCCAGCAGCGTCGGGACTAGCGGGAAAAATGAGCAGTACTTC
>-|-|TRBJ2-5|TRBV3-1/TRBV3-2
CASSQEGRQETQYF
TGTGCCAGCAGCCAGGAGGGTCGACAAGAGACCCAGTACTTC
>-|-|TRBJ1-5|TRBV19
CASSIGQTNQPQHF
TGTGCCAGTAGTATAGGACAGACCAATCAGCCCCAGCATTTT
>few|-|TRBJ2-7|TRBV7-9
CASTRTEYEQYF
TGTGCCAGCACCAGAACGGAGTACGAGCAGTACTTC
>few|-|TRBJ1-1|TRBV5-1
CASSGGGNEAFF
TGCGCCAGCAGCGGGGGAGGGAATGAAGCTTTCTTT
>-|TRBD1|TRBJ2-1|TRBV5-6
CASSRGRGQTLVGQFF
TGTGCCAGCAGCCGGGGCCGGGGACAGACCTTGGTTGGGCAGTTCTTC
>-|-|TRBJ1-2|TRBV4-1
CASSHPRDTRGYTF
TGCGCCAGCAGCCACCCTCGGGACACCCGTGGCTACACCTTC
>-|TRBD2|TRBJ2-3|TRBV4-3
CASSQDSAGGINTQYF
TGCGCCAGCAGCCAAGATTCAGCGGGAGGGATAAATACGCAGTATTTT
>-|TRBD2|TRBJ2-5|TRBV7-2
CASSIRAGGPETQYF
TGTGCCAGCAGCATCCGAGCGGGAGGGCCGGAGACCCAGTACTTC
>-|TRBD2|TRBJ2-1|TRBV7-8
CASSLPGAGGDNEQFF
TGTGCCAGCAGCTTACCGGGGGCGGGAGGGGACAATGAGCAGTTCTTC
>-|TRBD1|TRBJ1-2|TRBV6-6
CASRPDLGQGGGYTF
TGTGCCAGCAGGCCTGACCTGGGACAGGGGGGAGGCTACACCTTC
>-|-|TRBJ1-5|TRBV5-8
CASSLGQTLAQHF
TGTGCCAGCAGCTTGGGCCAGACACTCGCCCAGCATTTT
>-|TRBD1|TRBJ2-2|TRBV7-9
CASSSKQGANTGELFF
TGTGCCAGCAGCTCAAAACAGGGGGCGAACACCGGGGAGCTGTTTTTT
>-|-|TRBJ1-2|TRBV7-9
CASSLFGGQGDYGYTF
TGTGCCAGCAGCTTGTTTGGGGGACAAGGGGACTATGGCTACACCTTC
>-|-|TRBJ2-3|TRBV19
CASSIQGGDTQYF
TGTGCCAGTAGTATCCAGGGCGGAGATACGCAGTATTTT
>-|-|TRBJ1-5|TRBV3-1/TRBV3-2
CASSQAPRNVGHRPQHF
TGTGCCAGCAGCCAAGCGCCTCGGAACGTAGGACATCGGCCCCAGCATTTT
>-|-|TRBJ2-7|TRBV15
CATSRGRTYEQYF
TGTGCCACCAGCAGAGGCAGAACCTACGAGCAGTACTTC
>-|TRBD1|TRBJ1-1|TRBV18
CASSPSQGLLAFF
TGTGCCAGCTCACCATCACAGGGGTTGTTGGCTTTCTTT
>once|-|TRBJ2-4|TRBV7-9
CASSGSPIAKNIQYF
TGTGCCAGCAGCGGGAGTCCCATAGCCAAAAACATTCAGTACTTC
>-|TRBD1|TRBJ1-1|TRBV5-1
CASSITHIGTAEAFF
TGCGCCAGCAGCATAACACACATCGGGACAGCGGAAGCTTTCTTT
>-|-|TRBJ1-6|TRBV9
CASSVAAGLNSPLHF
TGTGCCAGCAGCGTAGCCGCAGGATTAAATTCACCCCTCCACTTT
>-|TRBD1|TRBJ1-6|TRBV10-3
CATQWQGDSPLHF
TGTGCCACCCAGTGGCAGGGGGACTCACCCCTCCACTTT
>-|TRBD2|TRBJ2-1|TRBV4-3
CASSHGGSSYNEQFF
TGCGCCAGCAGCCATGGCGGGAGCTCCTACAATGAGCAGTTCTTC
>-|TRBD1|TRBJ1-5|TRBV2
CASSEDRDHQPQHF
TGTGCCAGCAGTGAGGACAGGGATCATCAGCCCCAGCATTTT
>many|-|TRBJ1-2|TRBV10-3
CAIRKTDSNYGYTF
TGTGCCATCAGAAAGACGGACAGCAACTATGGCTACACCTTC
>-|-|TRBJ1-6|TRBV5-1
CASSPRGLYNSPLHF
TGCGCCAGCAGTCCCCGGGGACTCTATAATTCACCCCTCCACTTT
>few|TRBD1|TRBJ1-1|TRBV19
CASSITGGETEAFF
TGTGCCAGTAGTATTACAGGGGGGGAGACTGAAGCTTTCTTT
>-|-|TRBJ2-7|TRBV4-1
CAGLEFCTGSYEQYF
TGCGCCGGCCTAGAGTTTTGCACAGGCTCCTACGAGCAGTACTTC
>-|-|TRBJ1-1|TRBV6-5
CASSYGGSNTEAFF
TGTGCCAGCAGTTATGGGGGCTCGAACACTGAAGCTTTCTTT